This entry lists 30 T cell receptor beta chains sequenced from one sample in a study of blood T cell repertoires in COVID-19. Libraries were prepared by immunoSEQ multiplex PCR; TCRdb keeps only in-frame clonotypes and omits some of them. Here the sample spans 40,000 to 45,000 clones, 70% to 90% being singletons. What was sequenced was peripheral blood. These receptors were collected from a human donor in a cohort sampled during active COVID-19.

This clone is a singleton in its sample. The V gene is TRBV7-9, the J gene TRBJ1-1; a weak D match, TRBD1 (5 bases). Germline V CDR1 and CDR2: SEHNR, FQNEAQ (reference sequence). V lost 5 bases and J lost 6, with 10 bases in between. The CDR3 runs to 12 residues. The CDR3 DNA is TGTGCCAGCAGCCGTAACAGGCCTGAAGCTTTCTTT. As protein: CASSRNRPEAFF.

The rearrangement uses TRBV9 and TRBJ1-3; D remains unclear. With 0 bases removed from V and 0 bases from J, the gap between germline ends came to 10 bases. Germline CDR1 and CDR2: SGDLS and YYNGEE. CDR3 length: 16 amino acids. Here the CDR3 reads CASSVAGLDSGNTIYF. As DNA, the CDR3 is TGTGCCAGCAGCGTAGCTGGACTTGACTCTGGAAACACCATATATTTT.

This clone was recorded only once. The V and J genes are TRBV19 and TRBJ2-7; 9 nucleotides match TRBD1. Per the germline V gene, CDR1 is LNHDA and CDR2 is SQIVND (reference sequence). This CDR3 spans 14 amino acids. V shed 4 bases and J 5 bases; nucleotides not matched to a gene: 6. CDR3 sequence reads: CASSTGTGINEQYF. The CDR3 DNA reads as TGTGCCAGTAGTACCGGGACAGGGATTAACGAGCAGTACTTC.

The chain couples TRBV25-1 to TRBJ2-1, with 11 bases identical to TRBD2. CDR1 MGHDK and CDR2 SYGVNS come from the germline V gene. This CDR3 spans 16 amino acids. V gave up 1 base and J gave up 7 bases; unmatched junction bases: 6. CDR3 DNA sequence: TGTGCCAGCAGTGAATTCTTAGCGGGGGGGCTAAATGAGCAGTTCTTC. Its protein is CASSEFLAGGLNEQFF. The whole variable domain, remainder taken from reference TRBV25-1 and TRBJ2-1, is EADIYQTPRYLVIGTGKKITLECSQTMGHDKMYWYQQDPGMELHLIHYSYGVNSTEKGDLSSESTVSRIRTEHFPLTLESARPSHTSQYLCASSEFLAGGLNEQFFGPGTRLTVL.

This clone was picked up a small number of times. V usage is TRBV7-9 and J usage is TRBJ1-5, with D possibly TRBD1 on 6 matching bases. The germline gives CDR1 SEHNR, CDR2 FQNEAQ (reference sequence). The CDR3 extends over 14 amino acids. V dropped 3 bases and J dropped 5 bases, with 11 bases sitting between them. The CDR3 region has the DNA TGTGCCAGCAGCTTCGGGGCAGGGGATCAGCCCCAGCATTTT. Its protein product is CASSFGAGDQPQHF.

The rearrangement links TRBV27 to TRBJ1-5; D is perhaps TRBD1 (6 bases). CDR3 size: 16 residues. Germline lookup yields CDR1 MNHEY and CDR2 SMNVEV (reference sequence). V was clipped by 7 bases and J by 5 bases, with 21 bases between them. CDR3 DNA: TGTGCCAGCACCCAAGGGTCGGGCAGGGGTGATCAGCCCCAGCATTTT. The encoded protein is CASTQGSGRGDQPQHF.

This clone was seen a few times. This chain links TRBV3-1 (or the pseudogene TRBV3-2) with TRBJ1-6; 11 bases line up with TRBD1. CDR1 and CDR2 (germline): LGHDT, YNNKEL (reference sequence). The CDR3 covers 15 residues. Unmatched junction bases numbered 4, after V lost 2 bases and J lost 10 bases. In DNA form, the CDR3 reads TGTGCCAGCAGCCAACTCGGGACAGGGGGATCACCCCTCCACTTT. Protein: CASSQLGTGGSPLHF.

The V call is TRBV5-1, the J call TRBJ2-5; 7 nucleotides match TRBD1. The ends lost 4 bases at V and 5 bases at J; junction bases unmatched: 14. Germline V lookup: CDR1 SGHRS, CDR2 YFSETQ. The CDR3 runs 16 residues. The CDR3 reads CASSPGQIAPGETQYF. In DNA, the CDR3 is TGCGCCAGCAGCCCGGGACAGATAGCCCCTGGGGAGACCCAGTACTTC. The whole variable domain, filled in from reference TRBV5-1 and TRBJ2-5, reads KAGVTQTPRYLIKTRGQQVTLSCSPISGHRSVSWYQQTPGQGLQFLFEYFSETQRNKGNFPGRFSGRQFSNSRSEMNVSTLELGDSALYLCASSPGQIAPGETQYFGPGTRLLVL.

There are a few counts of this clone. The chain joins TRBV6-5 to TRBJ2-5; TRBD1 matches 7 bases. The V gene's germline CDR1 is MNHEY and CDR2 SVGAGI. This CDR3 is built from 15 residues. Trimming removed 6 bases from V and 3 bases from J; junction bases left unmatched: 10. CDR3 DNA sequence: TGTGCCAGCAGGTTCGCCGGGACAGCCAAAGAGACCCAGTACTTC. Translated, it gives CASRFAGTAKETQYF.

This clone was observed once. CDR3 amino acids: CASSFLGGGQETQYF. CDR3 nucleotide sequence: TGTGCCAGCAGCTTTTTAGGGGGGGGGCAGGAGACCCAGTACTTC. The chain couples TRBV7-8 to TRBJ2-5; perhaps TRBD2 as D (7 bases). The CDR3 totals 15 residues. V was shortened by 3 bases and J by 5 bases, with 16 bases between the two germline ends. Germline V CDR1 and CDR2: SGHVS, FQNEAQ.

The V and J genes are TRBV6-5 and TRBJ2-2, with 7 bases fitting TRBD1. Trimming removed 7 bases from V and 6 bases from J; junction bases left unmatched: 11. Germline CDR1 is MNHEY and CDR2 is SVGAGI. This CDR3 spans 15 amino acids. The CDR3 spells CASNRGTVGAGELFF. For the CDR3, the DNA is TGTGCCAGCAACCGAGGGACAGTTGGTGCCGGGGAGCTGTTTTTT.

With regard to this clone: The identical CDR3 is also encoded by other nucleotide sequences in the sample. This sequence joins TRBV2 and TRBJ1-4; no definite D call. This CDR3 has 13 residues. Trimming took 10 bases from V and 3 from J, leaving 12 bases between them. Germline V gene data show CDR1 as SNHLY and CDR2 as FYNNEI. The CDR3 DNA follows: TGTGCCACCCGCCCTGAGGCTAATGAAAAACTGTTTTTT. Protein sequence: CATRPEANEKLFF.

The genes are TRBV19 and TRBJ2-5, with a tentative D call TRBD2 (7 bases). The CDR3 totals 17 residues. V lost 5 bases and J 4 bases, leaving 23 bases between the germline ends. CDR1 is LNHDA, CDR2 SQIVND, per germline (reference sequence). Written as DNA, the CDR3 is TGTGCCAGTAGTTCCCACTCCGGGACCGGGGGGCGAGAGACCCAGTACTTC. Protein: CASSSHSGTGGRETQYF.

This clone appeared a few times. V and J are TRBV6-1 and TRBJ1-5; D is uncertain. The germline gives CDR1 MNHNS, CDR2 SASEGT. The length of the CDR3 is 15 residues. The ends were cut back, 2 bases at V and 3 bases at J, with 11 bases in the middle. The CDR3 DNA is TGTGCCAGCAGTGAACTCACGGGAGCCAATCAGCCCCAGCATTTT. Translated: CASSELTGANQPQHF.

The V call is TRBV18, the J call TRBJ1-1; 8 nucleotides align to TRBD1. There are 16 residues in the CDR3. Looked up from germline, CDR1 is KGHSH and CDR2 is LQKENI. V was pared by 3 bases and J by 3 bases, with 9 bases of the junction left unmatched. As DNA, the CDR3 is TGTGCCAGCTCACCCGCAGGGGGCATTGTGGACACTGAAGCTTTCTTT. It translates to CASSPAGGIVDTEAFF.

The rearrangement uses TRBV6-5 and TRBJ1-4; a possible D gene is TRBD1 (5 bases). Trimming removed 6 bases from V and 12 bases from J, with 17 bases in between. Looked up from germline, CDR1 is MNHEY and CDR2 is SVGAGI. This CDR3 is built from 13 residues. This CDR3 reads CASRLERGGELFF. In DNA form, the CDR3 reads TGTGCCAGCAGGCTAGAGAGGGGAGGCGAACTGTTTTTT.

This sequence joins TRBV3-1 (or the pseudogene TRBV3-2) and TRBJ1-3; D perhaps matches TRBD1 (5 bases). V shed 3 bases and J shed 5 bases, with 8 bases lying between them. The length of the CDR3 is 13 residues. CDR1 is LGHDT and CDR2 is YNNKEL in the germline V gene (reference sequence). In DNA, the CDR3 is TGTGCCAGCAGCCAGCAGGGAAGAAACACCATATATTTT. Protein: CASSQQGRNTIYF.

As regards this clone: Compared with germline, one end of the junction differs, possibly owing to a read error. This chain's CDR3 is CASIDRGRKQPQHF. In DNA, the CDR3 is TGTGCCAGTATCGACAGGGGTCGCAAACAGCCCCAGCATTTT. This chain joins TRBV19 and TRBJ1-5; 8 nucleotides align to TRBD1. There are 14 residues in the CDR3. In germline, CDR1 is LNHDA, CDR2 SQIVND (reference sequence).

This rearrangement joins TRBV30 to TRBJ2-5, with 10 bases aligning to TRBD1. Per germline, CDR1 GTSNPN and CDR2 SVGIG (reference sequence). J gave up 5 bases and V 1 base, and 16 bases lay outside the gene matches. The CDR3 extends over 18 amino acids. CDR3 bases: TGTGCCTGGAGTGCACCCGGGACAGGGGAGTCGGAGATGGAGACCCAGTACTTC. This encodes CAWSAPGTGESEMETQYF.

The gene calls are TRBV10-3 and TRBJ1-2; TRBD1 matches at 10 bases. CDR3 length: 13 residues. J was trimmed by 7 bases and V by 10 bases; bases with no gene match: 9. The V gene's germline CDR1 is ENHRY and CDR2 SYGVKD. The chain's CDR3 is CATQTGGAGGYTF. The CDR3 DNA reads as TGTGCCACCCAGACAGGGGGCGCAGGTGGCTACACCTTC.

DNA for the CDR3: TGTGCCTGGAGCGGCAGGGTTGGAAACACCATATATTTT. This sequence encodes CAWSGRVGNTIYF. The chain carries TRBV30 and TRBJ1-3; tentatively, D is TRBD1 (5 bases). This CDR3 is 13 amino acids long. In germline, CDR1 is GTSNPN, CDR2 SVGIG (reference sequence). The V gene lost 3 bases and the J gene lost 3 bases, with 9 bases spanning the gap.

The J gene is TRBJ1-2, the V gene TRBV6-5; TRBD1 agrees at 9 bases. CDR3 size: 15 residues. V lost 0 bases and J lost 5; bases outside the gene matches: 4. CDR1 is MNHEY and CDR2 is SVGAGI in the germline V gene. This chain's CDR3 is CASSYSTTGGYGYTF. For the CDR3, the DNA is TGTGCCAGCAGTTACTCCACGACAGGGGGTTATGGCTACACCTTC.

This chain connects TRBV18 to TRBJ2-4; 7 positions agree with TRBD1. CDR1 is KGHSH and CDR2 is LQKENI in the germline V gene. The CDR3 runs to 14 residues. V was pared by 1 base and J by 5 bases, with 2 bases of the junction left unmatched. CDR3 nucleotide sequence: TGTGCCAGCTCACCACAGGGGGCCCAAAACATTCAGTACTTC. It yields the protein CASSPQGAQNIQYF.

V gene TRBV10-1 combines with J gene TRBJ1-5, with D possibly TRBD1 on 6 matching bases. Trimming took 7 bases from V and 6 from J, leaving 16 bases between them. There are 14 residues in the CDR3. Germline V gives CDR1 WNHNN, CDR2 SYGVQD (reference sequence). The CDR3 sequence: CASTRQVGGQPQHF. The CDR3 DNA reads TGCGCCAGCACTAGACAGGTTGGTGGTCAGCCCCAGCATTTT.

V is TRBV11-2 and J is TRBJ2-3; D possibly corresponds to TRBD2 (6 bases). V lost 3 bases to trimming and J lost 7 bases, with 14 bases between them. There are 14 residues in the CDR3. Per the germline V gene, CDR1 is SGHAT and CDR2 is FQNNGV. The CDR3 reads CASSFGGSGNTQYF. The CDR3, as DNA: TGTGCCAGCAGCTTTGGGGGGTCAGGAAATACGCAGTATTTT.

This rearrangement joins TRBV7-9 to TRBJ2-7, with 7 bases that match TRBD2. This CDR3 has 13 residues. CDR1 and CDR2 from the germline V gene are SEHNR and FQNEAQ (reference sequence). The V segment lost 5 bases and the J segment 2 bases; nucleotides outside the gene matches: 3. DNA for the CDR3: TGTGCCAGCAGCCGGGGGGAAACCTACGAGCAGTACTTC. Its translation is CASSRGETYEQYF.

This clone is deemed medium-sized. The chain joins TRBV11-2 to TRBJ1-4; D possibly corresponds to TRBD1 (5 bases). The CDR3 runs to 16 residues. Between the trimmed V and J ends, which lost 2 bases and 3 bases, there was a span of 13 bases. CDR1 is SGHAT and CDR2 is FQNNGV in the germline V gene. The CDR3 region has the DNA TGTGCCAGCAGCTTATTGGGGGAGGGAGCTAATGAAAAACTGTTTTTT. This translates into CASSLLGEGANEKLFF.

The CDR3 DNA sequence: TGCGCCAGCAGCTGGAGTGGTGACGACTACGAGCAGTACTTC. It translates to CASSWSGDDYEQYF. The genes are TRBV10-2 and TRBJ2-7; D is undetermined. V was clipped by 6 bases and J by 3 bases, with 15 bases between them. Germline V gene data show CDR1 as WSHSY and CDR2 as SAAADI. There are 14 residues in the CDR3.

CDR3 region: CASSFDAGRADNEQFF. In DNA, the CDR3 is TGTGCCAGCAGTTTCGACGCGGGGAGGGCCGACAATGAGCAGTTCTTC. The V and J genes are TRBV6-6 and TRBJ2-1, with 7 bases identical to TRBD2. J lost 5 bases, V lost 4 bases, and 11 bases had no gene match. There are 16 residues in the CDR3. Germline CDR1 MNHNY, CDR2 SVGAGI (reference sequence).

This clone was detected only a few times. V usage is TRBV6-6 and J usage is TRBJ1-5, with D tentatively TRBD1 (6 bases). There are 13 residues in the CDR3. Germline V CDR1 and CDR2: MNHNY, SVGAGI (reference sequence). Trimming stripped 5 bases from V and 7 bases from J, with 12 bases between. CDR3 sequence reads: CASSLQGTQPQHF. CDR3 nucleotides: TGTGCCAGCAGTCTACAGGGAACGCAGCCCCAGCATTTT.